The rows below give T cell receptor beta chains drawn from one sample of a study of T cells in Graves' hyperthyroidism and ophthalmopathy. TCRdb itself ran the multiplex PCR reads through MiXCR, one entry per CDR3 protein. Of about 350,000 distinct CDR3 sequences in the sample, more than 11% were seen once. Sequencing used blood. The receptors were sampled from a woman in her thirties with Graves' hyperthyroidism. Both conserved end residues are trimmed from each CDR3.

J | V | CDR3
TRBJ1-1 | TRBV6-1 | ASFGTGLNTEAF
TRBJ2-1 | TRBV29-1 | SVGLTSRPGNEQF
TRBJ1-2 | TRBV28 | ASSLLRTGYT
TRBJ1-3 | TRBV7-2 | ASSLTLDSLRSGNTIY
TRBJ2-5 | TRBV11-1 | ASSSAPEETQY
TRBJ2-7 | TRBV7-9 | ASSLAQDPYEQY
TRBJ2-3 | TRBV11-2 | ASSWDRGSTDTQY
TRBJ2-7 | TRBV12-3/TRBV12-4 | ASRHEGTGNNEQY
TRBJ2-5 | TRBV28 | ASGGGQRQETQY
TRBJ2-7 | TRBV6-1 | ASSPPGFYEQY
TRBJ2-1 | TRBV18 | ASSSSGRGTYNEQF
TRBJ1-2 | TRBV20-1 | SASPTGSPGYT
TRBJ2-2 | TRBV2 | ASRKAVAGGAGELF
TRBJ2-1 | TRBV7-8 | ASSLGTSSDEQF